Sequencing of this T cell receptor (beta chain) was carried out in a study of shared clonotypes between healthy human individuals. V lost 1 base and J 6 bases, leaving 16 bases between the germline ends. Germline CDR1 is SGHNT and CDR2 is YENEEA. The CDR3 contains 16 residues. On this clone: What it binds is unknown.

Findings and limits, study-wide: Relative to memory subsets, naive subsets generally showed larger estimated richness.

Sequencing used immunoSEQ multiplex PCR; TCRdb keeps in-frame clones, though not all of them. The table lists 2 million to 2.5 million clones, about 94% of them singletons. This receptor was obtained from a young man in good health. The chain uses TRBV11-3 and TRBJ2-4, with D unclear. Sequencing was carried out using naive CD4+ T cells sorted from blood. Sample subset: CD45RA+ positively selected. The CDR3 protein is CASSLGSLYSGNIQYF. The DNA of the CDR3 is TGTGCCAGCAGCTTAGGGAGCCTCTACAGTGGAAACATTCAGTACTTC.